This entry lists 14 T cell receptor beta chains sequenced from one sample in a study of cytomegalovirus exposure and HLA in healthy donors. The study ran its PCR with 60 Vbeta and 13 Jbeta primers. The assay was immunoSEQ multiplex PCR, and TCRdb's table has in-frame clones only and misses some. The sample shows some 140,000 clones, 70% to 85% of them seen only once. Sequenced: PBMCs. The source is a man aged 35-49 years in good health and CMV-seropositive.

This clone was counted between two and nine times. The chain links TRBV29-1 to TRBJ1-1; perhaps TRBD1 as D (5 bases). There are 11 residues in the CDR3. V lost 5 bases, J lost 1 base, and 5 bases lay in between. The V gene's germline CDR1 is SQVTM and CDR2 ANQGSEA. CDR3 region: CSVTGNTEAFF. The CDR3 region has the DNA TGCAGCGTTACAGGGAACACTGAAGCTTTCTTT.

This clone was detected only a few times. V and J are TRBV7-9 and TRBJ1-2, with a weak D call TRBD1 (5 bases). CDR1 is SEHNR and CDR2 is FQNEAQ in the germline V gene (reference sequence). The V and J ends lost 5 bases and 4 bases respectively, with 17 bases between them. The CDR3 is made up of 15 amino acids. The CDR3 spells CASSRSRQTVYGYTF. As DNA, the CDR3 is TGTGCCAGCAGCCGATCGAGACAGACCGTCTATGGCTACACCTTC.

V gene TRBV7-9 combines with J gene TRBJ1-1; 8 bases agree with TRBD1. CDR1 and CDR2 (germline): SEHNR, FQNEAQ (reference sequence). Trimming cost V 1 base and J 8 bases; bases outside gene matches: 6. This CDR3 is built from 14 residues. The CDR3 protein is CASSLGTGMGEAFF. The CDR3 nucleotides read TGTGCCAGCAGCTTAGGGACAGGGATGGGCGAAGCTTTCTTT.

The chain is built from TRBV6-6 and TRBJ2-3; TRBD2 agrees at 10 bases. The germline CDR1 and CDR2 sequences are MNHNY and SVGAGI (reference sequence). V shed 5 bases and J 5 bases; nucleotides not matched to a gene: 4. There are 14 residues in the CDR3. CDR3 region: CASSRLAGLDTQYF. As DNA, the CDR3 is TGTGCCAGCAGTCGACTAGCGGGCCTAGATACGCAGTATTTT.

The chain carries TRBV6-1 and TRBJ1-1, with D perhaps matching TRBD1 (5 bases). V lost 7 bases, J lost 5 bases, and 17 bases lay in between. The germline V gene has CDR1 MNHNS and CDR2 SASEGT. This CDR3 has 14 residues. The chain's CDR3 is CASNQAQGRTEAFF. For the CDR3, the DNA is TGTGCCAGCAACCAGGCCCAGGGTAGGACTGAAGCTTTCTTT.

The chain combines TRBV28 with TRBJ2-5, with D maybe TRBD1 (6 bases). The CDR3 covers 12 residues. The germline V gene has CDR1 MDHEN and CDR2 SYDVKM. V dropped 6 bases and J dropped 11 bases, with 16 bases sitting between them. This CDR3 reads CASSYQGIRQYF. The CDR3 DNA is TGTGCCAGCAGCTATCAGGGGATCAGGCAGTACTTC. The full variable domain, rest sourced from reference TRBV28 and TRBJ2-5, is DVKVTQSSRYLVKRTGEKVFLECVQDMDHENMFWYRQDPGLGLRLIYFSYDVKMKEKGDIPEGYSVSREKKERFSLILESASTNQTSMYLCASSYQGIRQYFGPGTRLLVL.

This clone was counted only a few times. This rearrangement joins TRBV5-1 to TRBJ1-1, with 7 bases matching TRBD1. Germline-derived CDR1 and CDR2 are SGHRS and YFSETQ. Unmatched junction bases numbered 8, after V lost 6 bases and J lost 0 bases. CDR3 size: 15 residues. In DNA, the CDR3 is TGCGCCAGCACACCGGGACAGCATATGAACACTGAAGCTTTCTTT. As protein: CASTPGQHMNTEAFF.

In its sample, this clone was seen once. In DNA, the CDR3 is TGTGCCAGCAGTCCCACGACAGGGGGCTACGAGCAGTACTTC. Translation: CASSPTTGGYEQYF. The genes are TRBV11-2 and TRBJ2-7; 9 nucleotides match TRBD1. The length of the CDR3 is 14 residues. Trimming at V came to 6 bases and at J to 3 bases, leaving 6 bases not matched to a gene. Per germline, CDR1 SGHAT and CDR2 FQNNGV. The entire variable domain, with the rest obtained from reference TRBV11-2 and TRBJ2-7, is as follows: EAGVAQSPRYKIIEKRQSVAFWCNPISGHATLYWYQQILGQGPKLLIQFQNNGVVDDSQLPKDRFSAERLKGVDSTLKIQPAKLEDSAVYLCASSPTTGGYEQYFGPGTRLTVT.

This chain joins TRBV18 and TRBJ2-7; 12 nucleotides line up with TRBD2. J gave up 4 bases and V 0 bases, and 1 base lay outside the gene matches. The CDR3 loop spans 15 amino acids. The germline CDR1 and CDR2 sequences are KGHSH and LQKENI. The CDR3 DNA is TGTGCCAGCTCACCACCAACTAGCGGGAGGTACGAGCAGTACTTC. This encodes CASSPPTSGRYEQYF.

The chain uses TRBV21-1 and TRBJ1-4. TRBV21-1 is designated a pseudogene. The CDR3 is 16 amino acids. The CDR3: CASSKKGRRANEKLFF. The CDR3 coding sequence is TGTGCCAGCAGCAAAAAGGGTAGGAGGGCTAATGAAAAACTGTTTTTT.

This clone has only one observation. The chain carries TRBV7-3 and TRBJ1-6; D is unclear. In germline, CDR1 is SGHTA, CDR2 FQGTGA. Trimming took 1 base from V and 6 from J, leaving 10 bases between them. The CDR3 runs 15 residues. CDR3 protein: CASSLMGSSNSPLHF. Written as DNA, the CDR3 is TGTGCCAGCAGCTTAATGGGCAGTTCTAATTCACCCCTCCACTTT.

The chain employs TRBV7-2 and TRBJ2-7; a weak D match, TRBD2 (6 bases). Germline CDR1 is SGHTA and CDR2 is FQGNSA. This CDR3 is 14 amino acids long. Trimming cost V 3 bases and J 2 bases, with 11 bases left between them. The CDR3, as DNA: TGTGCCAGCAGCTTTTCGGGAGCAACCTACGAGCAGTACTTC. Protein: CASSFSGATYEQYF.

This chain uses TRBV2 with TRBJ2-5, with TRBD1 as a possible D gene (5 bases). Germline V gene data show CDR1 as SNHLY and CDR2 as FYNNEI. This CDR3 comprises 12 residues. Trimming stripped 4 bases from V and 4 bases from J, with 7 bases between. This CDR3 is CASSVGRETQYF. The CDR3 coding sequence is TGTGCCAGCAGTGTGGGGCGAGAGACCCAGTACTTC.

The chain recombines TRBV7-8 with TRBJ2-1, with 7 bases fitting TRBD2. This CDR3 comprises 15 residues. Losses at the gene ends were 6 bases for V and 0 bases for J; bases not matched to a gene: 5. Looked up from germline, CDR1 is SGHVS and CDR2 is FQNEAQ. In nucleotides, the CDR3 is TGTGCCAGCAGTTCCGGACTAGTCTCCTACAATGAGCAGTTCTTC. Protein product: CASSSGLVSYNEQFF.